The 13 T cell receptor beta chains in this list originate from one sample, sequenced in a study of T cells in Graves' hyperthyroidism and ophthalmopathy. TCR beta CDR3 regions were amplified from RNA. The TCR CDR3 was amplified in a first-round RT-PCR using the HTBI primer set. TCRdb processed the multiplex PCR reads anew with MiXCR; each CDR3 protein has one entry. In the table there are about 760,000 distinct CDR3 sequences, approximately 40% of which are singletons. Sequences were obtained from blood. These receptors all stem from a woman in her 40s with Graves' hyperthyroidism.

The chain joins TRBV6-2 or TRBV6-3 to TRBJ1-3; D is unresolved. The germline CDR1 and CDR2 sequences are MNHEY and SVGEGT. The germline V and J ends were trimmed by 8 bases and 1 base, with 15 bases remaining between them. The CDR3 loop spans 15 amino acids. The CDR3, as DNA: TGTGCCAGCTCGAATCCTCGGGCGTCTGGAAACACCATATATTTT. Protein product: CASSNPRASGNTIYF.

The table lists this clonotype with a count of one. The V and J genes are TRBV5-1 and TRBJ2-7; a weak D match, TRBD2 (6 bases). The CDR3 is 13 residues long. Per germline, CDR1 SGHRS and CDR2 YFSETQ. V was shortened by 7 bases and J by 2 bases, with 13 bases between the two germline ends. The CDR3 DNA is TGCGCCAGCGAGCGCGGGACCCCCTACGAGCAGTACTTC. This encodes CASERGTPYEQYF.

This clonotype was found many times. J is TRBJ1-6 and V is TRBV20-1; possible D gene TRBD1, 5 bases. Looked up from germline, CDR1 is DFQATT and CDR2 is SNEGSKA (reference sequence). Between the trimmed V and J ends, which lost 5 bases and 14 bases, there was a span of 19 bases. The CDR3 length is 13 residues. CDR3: CSASGRGGRALHF. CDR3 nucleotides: TGCAGTGCTTCCGGACGGGGGGGTAGGGCCCTCCACTTT.

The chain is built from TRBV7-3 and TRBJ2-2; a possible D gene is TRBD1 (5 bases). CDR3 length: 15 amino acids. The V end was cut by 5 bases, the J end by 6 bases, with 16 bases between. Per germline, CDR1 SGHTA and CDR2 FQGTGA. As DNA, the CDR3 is TGTGCCAGCAGCAGTCTGAAGGGGCTGGCCGGGGAGCTGTTTTTT. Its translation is CASSSLKGLAGELFF.

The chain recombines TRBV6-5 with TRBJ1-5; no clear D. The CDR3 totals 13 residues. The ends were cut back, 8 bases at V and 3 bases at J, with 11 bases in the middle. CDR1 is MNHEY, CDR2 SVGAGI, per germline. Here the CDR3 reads CASGAGNNQPQHF. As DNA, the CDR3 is TGTGCCAGCGGTGCAGGAAACAATCAGCCCCAGCATTTT.

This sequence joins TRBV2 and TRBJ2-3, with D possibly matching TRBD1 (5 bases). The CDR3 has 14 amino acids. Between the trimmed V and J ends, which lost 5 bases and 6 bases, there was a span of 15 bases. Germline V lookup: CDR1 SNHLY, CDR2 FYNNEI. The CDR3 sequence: CASSWGISTDTQYF. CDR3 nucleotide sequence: TGTGCCAGCAGTTGGGGCATTAGTACGGATACGCAGTATTTT.

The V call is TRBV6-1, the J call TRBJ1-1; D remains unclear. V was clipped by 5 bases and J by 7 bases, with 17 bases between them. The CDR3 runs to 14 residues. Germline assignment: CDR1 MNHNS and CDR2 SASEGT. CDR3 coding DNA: TGTGCCAGCAGTTCCCCCGGACGTATAATTGAAGCTTTCTTT. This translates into CASSSPGRIIEAFF.

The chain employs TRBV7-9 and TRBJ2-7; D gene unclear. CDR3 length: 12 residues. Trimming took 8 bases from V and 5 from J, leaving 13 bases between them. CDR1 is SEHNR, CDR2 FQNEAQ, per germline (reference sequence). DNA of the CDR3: TGTGCCAGCGGCCTAGGTCTCCACGAGCAGTACTTC. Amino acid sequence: CASGLGLHEQYF. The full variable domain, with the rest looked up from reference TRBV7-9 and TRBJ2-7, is DTGVSQNPRHKITKRGQNVTFRCDPISEHNRLYWYRQTLGQGPEFLTYFQNEAQLEKSRLLSDRFSAERPKGSFSTLEIQRTEQGDSAMYLCASGLGLHEQYFGPGTRLTVT.

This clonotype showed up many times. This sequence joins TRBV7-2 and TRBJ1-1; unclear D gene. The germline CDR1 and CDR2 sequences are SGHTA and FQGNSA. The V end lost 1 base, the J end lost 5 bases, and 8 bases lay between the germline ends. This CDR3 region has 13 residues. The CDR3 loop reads CASSLGLGTEAFF. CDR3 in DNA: TGTGCCAGCAGCTTAGGGTTGGGGACTGAAGCTTTCTTT.

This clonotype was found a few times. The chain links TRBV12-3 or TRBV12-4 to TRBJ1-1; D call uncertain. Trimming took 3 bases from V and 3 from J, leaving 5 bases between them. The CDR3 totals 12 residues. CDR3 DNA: TGTGCCAGCAGTTTTCCGGACACTGAAGCTTTCTTT. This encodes CASSFPDTEAFF.

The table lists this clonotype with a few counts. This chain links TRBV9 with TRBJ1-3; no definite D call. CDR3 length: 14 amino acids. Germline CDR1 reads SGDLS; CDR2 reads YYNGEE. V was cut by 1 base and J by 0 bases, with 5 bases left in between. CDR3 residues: CASSVYSSGNTIYF. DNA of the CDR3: TGTGCCAGCAGCGTATACTCCTCTGGAAACACCATATATTTT.

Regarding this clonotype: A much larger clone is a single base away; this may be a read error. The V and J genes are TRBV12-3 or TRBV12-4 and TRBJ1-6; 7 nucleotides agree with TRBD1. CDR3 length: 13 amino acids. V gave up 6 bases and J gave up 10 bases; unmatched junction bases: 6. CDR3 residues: CASSSDRASPLHF. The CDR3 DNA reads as TGTGCCAGCAGCTCTGACAGGGCCTCACCCCTCCACTTT.

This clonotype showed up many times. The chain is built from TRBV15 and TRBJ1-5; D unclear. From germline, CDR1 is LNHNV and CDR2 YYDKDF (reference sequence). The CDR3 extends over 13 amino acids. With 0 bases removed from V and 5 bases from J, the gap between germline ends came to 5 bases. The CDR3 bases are TGTGCCACCAGCAGAGATGGGGATCAGCCCCAGCATTTT. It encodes CATSRDGDQPQHF.